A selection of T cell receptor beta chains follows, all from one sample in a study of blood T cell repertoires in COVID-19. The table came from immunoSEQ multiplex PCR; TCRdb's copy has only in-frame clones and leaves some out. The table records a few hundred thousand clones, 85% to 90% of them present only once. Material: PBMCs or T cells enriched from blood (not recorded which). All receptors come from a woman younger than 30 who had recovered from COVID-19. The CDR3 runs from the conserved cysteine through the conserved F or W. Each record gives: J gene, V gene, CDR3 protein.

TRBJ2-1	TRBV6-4	CASSERVAGAEQFF
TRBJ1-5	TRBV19	CASSIRRGTGQPQHF
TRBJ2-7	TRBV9	CASSVEGQGHHEQYF
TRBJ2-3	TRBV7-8	CASSSQGAYSTDTQYF
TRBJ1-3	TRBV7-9	CASSPTGTAGNTIYF
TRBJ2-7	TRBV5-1	CASSSGTSVYEQYF
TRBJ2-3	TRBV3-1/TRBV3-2	CASSQDLAGGDTQYF
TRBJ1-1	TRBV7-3	CASSLAGAGTEAFF
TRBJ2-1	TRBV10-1	CASSEAGTGVNEQFF
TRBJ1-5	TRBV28	CASSLGGNSNQPQHF
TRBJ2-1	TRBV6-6	CASRPVSGAGAGLYNEQFF
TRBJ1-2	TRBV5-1	CASSFDRGGNYGYTF
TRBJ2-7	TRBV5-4	CASSPSGGTYEQYF
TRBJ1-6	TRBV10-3	CAISDPGGRGAPLHF
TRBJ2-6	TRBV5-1	CASSLARSRGLANVLTF
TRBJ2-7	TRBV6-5	CASSYSETQGGEQYF
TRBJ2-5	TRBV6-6	CASSLYRPGVAGQETQYF
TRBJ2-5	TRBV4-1	CASSLSGGKETQYF
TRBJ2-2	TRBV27	CASRRTDNTGELFF
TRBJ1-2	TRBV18	CASSHEQGESGYTF
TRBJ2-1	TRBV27	CASSLQTETIYNEQFF
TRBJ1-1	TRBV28	CASSLPGQGMNTEAFF
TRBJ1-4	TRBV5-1	CASSASPVTNEKLFF
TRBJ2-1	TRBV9	CASSVANEQFF
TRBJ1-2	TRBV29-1	CSVVVPEPSNYGYTF
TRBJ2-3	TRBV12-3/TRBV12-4	CASSGELAGGKYF
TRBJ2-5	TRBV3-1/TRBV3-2	CASSYSGLAGGQETQYF
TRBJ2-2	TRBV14	CASSPQRTGELFF